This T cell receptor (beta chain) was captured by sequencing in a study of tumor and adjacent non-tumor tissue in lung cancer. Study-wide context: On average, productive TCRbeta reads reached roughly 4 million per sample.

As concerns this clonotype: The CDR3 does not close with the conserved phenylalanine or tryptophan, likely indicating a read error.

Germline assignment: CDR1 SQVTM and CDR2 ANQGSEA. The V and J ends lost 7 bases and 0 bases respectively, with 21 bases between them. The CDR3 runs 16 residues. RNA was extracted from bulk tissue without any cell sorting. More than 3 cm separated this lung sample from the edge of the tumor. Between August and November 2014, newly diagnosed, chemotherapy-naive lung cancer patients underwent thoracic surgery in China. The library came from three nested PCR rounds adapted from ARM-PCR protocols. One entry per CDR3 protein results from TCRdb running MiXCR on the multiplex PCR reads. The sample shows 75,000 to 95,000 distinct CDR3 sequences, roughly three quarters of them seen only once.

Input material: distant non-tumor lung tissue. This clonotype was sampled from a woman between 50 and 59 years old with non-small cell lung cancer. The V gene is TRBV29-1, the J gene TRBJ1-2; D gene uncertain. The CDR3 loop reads CSAQDRVPTSNYGYTL. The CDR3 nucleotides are TGCAGCGCCCAAGATAGAGTACCCACCTCTAACTATGGCTACACCCTC.